This record looks at one T cell receptor (beta chain) sequence and its context. What it binds is unknown. This entry comes from a study of T-cell reconstitution after alpha-beta-depleted transplantation in children. Whole-study results and caveats: Surviving recipient T cells and thymic progenitors produced the high day-60 TCRbeta diversity seen in some patients. By one year post-transplant, T-cell counts and diversity largely arose from T cells that were newly produced. Alpha-beta T cells about two months after transplant reportedly derived from several hundred expanded graft clones.

The CDR3 is made up of 15 amino acids. V was pared by 6 bases and J by 7 bases, with 19 bases between. Germline loops: CDR1 LNHDA, CDR2 SQIVND (reference sequence). Using unique molecular identifiers, the investigators prepared the TCRbeta library. TCRdb reanalysed the PCR reads using MiXCR and keeps one entry per CDR3 protein. The sample holds approximately 130,000 distinct CDR3 sequences, about 9.5% seen once. Sequences were derived from PBMCs, mostly from graft donor cells, sampled 180 days after TCRalphabeta/CD19-depleted stem cell transplant. This receptor was identified in a girl less than two years old who had a stem cell transplant for combined immunodeficiency, so the T cells may come from the graft donor. The rearrangement joins TRBV19 to TRBJ2-1; a weak D match, TRBD2 (6 bases). CDR3 residues: CASRKLQEAGNEQFF. In DNA form, the CDR3 reads TGTGCCAGTAGGAAGTTACAGGAGGCGGGAAATGAGCAGTTCTTC.